The 21 T cell receptor beta chains below all came from one sample that was sequenced in a study of cytomegalovirus exposure and HLA in healthy donors (dated by TCRdb to about 2017). The library was prepared using the immunoSEQ multiplex PCR assay. The source is immuneACCESS, and TCRdb retained only in-frame sequences with V and J called. Part of the clones is not carried over; for the studies checked, unresolved V genes explain less than half of this, and the remainder is unexplained. In this sample the table shows 150,000 to 200,000 clones, around nine tenths of which occur a single time. 2% to 3% of the sample goes to the ten largest clones. Material for sequencing was PBMCs. Every receptor here comes from a man in his late teens or twenties in good health and CMV-seropositive.

This clone was observed a handful of times. Here the CDR3 reads CASSQREGPRETQYF. In nucleotides, the CDR3 is TGTGCCAGCAGTCAGCGGGAGGGGCCAAGGGAGACCCAGTACTTC. The chain recombines TRBV11-1 with TRBJ2-5; 10 nucleotides match TRBD2. CDR1 is SGHAT and CDR2 is FQDESV in the germline V gene (reference sequence). The V gene end was trimmed by 6 bases and the J gene end by 5 bases; junction bases not matched to a gene: 9. CDR3 length equals 15 residues.

CDR3 sequence (DNA): TGTGCCAGCCTAGGCCCTTTCACCGGGGAGCTGTTTTTT. This sequence encodes CASLGPFTGELFF. V and J are TRBV2 and TRBJ2-2; the D is unclear. From germline, CDR1 is SNHLY and CDR2 FYNNEI. Deletions cut 8 bases from V and 4 bases from J, with 11 bases between. CDR3 length: 13 amino acids.

V and J are TRBV10-3 and TRBJ2-3; tentatively, D is TRBD1 (5 bases). The CDR3 totals 18 residues. Germline V gene data show CDR1 as ENHRY and CDR2 as SYGVKD. Trimming cost V 0 bases and J 2 bases, with 18 bases left between them. CDR3 in DNA: TGTGCCATCAGTGAGTCGTTAGGGGCGCGGATTCCCACAGATACGCAGTATTTT. It is translated as CAISESLGARIPTDTQYF.

The V call is TRBV29-1, the J call TRBJ1-1; weak D call: TRBD1 (6 bases). CDR1 and CDR2 (germline): SQVTM, ANQGSEA. The CDR3 runs to 14 residues. V lost 4 bases, J lost 5 bases, and 17 bases lay in between. CDR3 in amino acids: CSVVGLRGNTEAFF. CDR3 coding DNA: TGCAGCGTTGTAGGTTTAAGGGGGAATACTGAAGCTTTCTTT.

The chain joins TRBV9 to TRBJ2-5; D may be TRBD2 (7 bases). The germline CDR1 and CDR2 sequences are SGDLS and YYNGEE. This CDR3 spans 15 amino acids. The V gene lost 0 bases and the J gene lost 4 bases, with 13 bases spanning the gap. The CDR3 spells CASSVAGRGGETQYF. CDR3 DNA: TGTGCCAGCAGCGTAGCGGGAAGGGGGGGAGAGACCCAGTACTTC. The complete variable domain, with remaining parts taken from reference TRBV9 and TRBJ2-5, reads DSGVTQTPKHLITATGQRVTLRCSPRSGDLSVYWYQQSLDQGLQFLIQYYNGEERAKGNILERFSAQQFPDLHSELNLSSLELGDSALYFCASSVAGRGGETQYFGPGTRLLVL.

This chain connects TRBV7-3 to TRBJ2-1, with 9 bases identical to TRBD1. Looked up from germline, CDR1 is SGHTA and CDR2 is FQGTGA. V gave up 0 bases and J gave up 9 bases; unmatched junction bases: 0. CDR3 length: 13 amino acids. The CDR3 bases are TGTGCCAGCAGCTTAACGGGACAGGGTGAGCAGTTCTTC. Translating gives CASSLTGQGEQFF. The full variable domain, completed using reference TRBV7-3 and TRBJ2-1, is GAGVSQTPSNKVTEKGKYVELRCDPISGHTALYWYRQSLGQGPEFLIYFQGTGAADDSGLPNDRFFAVRPEGSVSTLKIQRTERGDSAVYLCASSLTGQGEQFFGPGTRLTVL.

The rearrangement uses TRBV9 and TRBJ1-5, with D maybe TRBD1 (5 bases). This CDR3 spans 13 amino acids. Trimming pared 3 bases from V and 5 bases from J, leaving 9 bases between. Per germline, CDR1 SGDLS and CDR2 YYNGEE. Written as DNA, the CDR3 is TGTGCCAGCAGCGAAAGGGGCGATCAGCCCCAGCATTTT. Amino acids: CASSERGDQPQHF.

The V call is TRBV5-1, the J call TRBJ1-2; D is unresolved. The CDR3 is made up of 16 amino acids. V gave up 1 base and J gave up 6 bases, with 19 bases separating them. The germline gives CDR1 SGHRS, CDR2 YFSETQ. CDR3: CASSLFPGKVIDGYTF. Written as DNA, the CDR3 is TGCGCCAGCAGCTTGTTCCCGGGGAAGGTAATTGATGGCTACACCTTC.

This clone appeared once. The chain couples TRBV29-1 to TRBJ2-7; 9 bases are shared with TRBD1. The CDR3 totals 17 residues. V was pared by 0 bases and J by 3 bases, with 12 bases of the junction left unmatched. Germline CDR1 is SQVTM and CDR2 is ANQGSEA. The CDR3 loop reads CSVEDRARTGANYEQYF. For the CDR3, the DNA is TGCAGCGTTGAAGATCGGGCGCGGACAGGGGCTAACTACGAGCAGTACTTC.

The chain recombines TRBV6-1 with TRBJ1-4, with a weak D call TRBD1 (5 bases). The V end lost 2 bases, the J end lost 2 bases, and 12 bases lay between the germline ends. Germline-derived CDR1 and CDR2 are MNHNS and SASEGT. This CDR3 contains 16 residues. This CDR3 is CASSETGGGTNEKLFF. As DNA, the CDR3 is TGTGCCAGCAGTGAAACGGGCGGGGGGACTAATGAAAAACTGTTTTTT.

The genes are TRBV19 and TRBJ2-7, with a tentative D call TRBD2 (5 bases). This CDR3 is 12 amino acids long. Germline CDR1 reads LNHDA; CDR2 reads SQIVND (reference sequence). V was pared by 5 bases and J by 5 bases, with 10 bases between. The CDR3 here is CASSPLGDEQYF. The DNA for the CDR3 is TGTGCCAGTAGTCCACTGGGAGACGAGCAGTACTTC.

In its sample, this clone was seen a few times. The chain joins TRBV5-6 to TRBJ1-3; a possible D gene is TRBD1 (5 bases). In germline, CDR1 is SGHDT, CDR2 YYEEEE. The CDR3 extends over 15 amino acids. Trimming took off 2 bases at V and 8 bases at J, with 17 bases between the two ends. The CDR3 reads CASSFGAGWGHTIYF. In DNA, the CDR3 is TGTGCCAGCAGCTTCGGGGCGGGATGGGGACACACCATATATTTT.

The genes are TRBV9 and TRBJ2-1, with 9 nucleotides matching TRBD2. The trim removed 4 bases at V and 0 bases at J, leaving 17 bases unmatched. This CDR3 has 20 amino acids. The germline gives CDR1 SGDLS, CDR2 YYNGEE. CDR3: CASSTPRAGGRVGSYNEQFF. CDR3 DNA: TGTGCCAGCAGCACGCCGAGGGCGGGAGGGCGGGTTGGCTCCTACAATGAGCAGTTCTTC.

The chain carries TRBV7-9 and TRBJ1-2, with a weak D call TRBD1 (5 bases). Deletions cut 1 base from V and 8 bases from J, with 17 bases between. In germline, CDR1 is SEHNR, CDR2 FQNEAQ (reference sequence). The length of the CDR3 is 15 residues. CDR3: CASSLVARATMGYTF. In DNA form, the CDR3 reads TGTGCCAGCAGCTTAGTTGCCAGGGCCACAATGGGCTACACCTTC. Full variable domain (outside the CDR3, taken from reference TRBV7-9 and TRBJ1-2): DTGVSQNPRHKITKRGQNVTFRCDPISEHNRLYWYRQTLGQGPEFLTYFQNEAQLEKSRLLSDRFSAERPKGSFSTLEIQRTEQGDSAMYLCASSLVARATMGYTFGSGTRLTVV.

The J gene is TRBJ1-5, the V gene TRBV27; 9 nucleotides agree with TRBD1. Germline V CDR1 and CDR2: MNHEY, SMNVEV (reference sequence). Trimming cost V 5 bases and J 6 bases; bases outside gene matches: 8. This CDR3 has 15 residues. The CDR3 loop reads CASSPGTGMVQPQHF. CDR3 sequence (DNA): TGTGCCAGCAGTCCCGGGACAGGGATGGTTCAGCCCCAGCATTTT.

This clone has just one count. The chain couples TRBV4-2 to TRBJ2-7; 12 positions agree with TRBD2. Germline V gene data show CDR1 as LGHNA and CDR2 as YNFKEQ. The trim removed 1 base at V and 7 bases at J, leaving 17 bases unmatched. The CDR3 length is 19 residues. The CDR3 region has the DNA TGTGCCAGCAGCCAAGCCCCAGGGGCTAGCGGGGGGGTGTCGTTTGAGCAGTACTTC. It specifies CASSQAPGASGGVSFEQYF.

In DNA, the CDR3 is TGTGCCAGCAGCGTAGAATCTCCGGGCAATGAGCAGTTCTTC. Its translation: CASSVESPGNEQFF. V and J are TRBV9 and TRBJ2-1; D gene unclear. Deletions cut 0 bases from V and 6 bases from J, with 10 bases between. This CDR3 comprises 14 residues. Per germline, CDR1 SGDLS and CDR2 YYNGEE. Together with reference TRBV9 and TRBJ2-1, the CDR3 gives the full variable domain: DSGVTQTPKHLITATGQRVTLRCSPRSGDLSVYWYQQSLDQGLQFLIQYYNGEERAKGNILERFSAQQFPDLHSELNLSSLELGDSALYFCASSVESPGNEQFFGPGTRLTVL.

This chain uses TRBV4-1 with TRBJ1-4, with D perhaps TRBD1 (6 bases). The V end was cut by 4 bases, the J end by 0 bases, with 9 bases between. The length of the CDR3 is 15 residues. Germline V gives CDR1 MGHRA, CDR2 YSYEKL. The CDR3 region has the DNA TGCGCCAGCAGCCTTCGACAGGCAACTAATGAAAAACTGTTTTTT. It codes for CASSLRQATNEKLFF.

The V and J genes are TRBV29-1 and TRBJ2-3; perhaps TRBD1 as D (6 bases). V gave up 2 bases and J gave up 5 bases, with 8 bases separating them. The CDR3 length is 12 residues. Germline assignment: CDR1 SQVTM and CDR2 ANQGSEA. Written as DNA, the CDR3 is TGCAGCGTTGAAAAGGGGGTAGATACGCAGTATTTT. Protein: CSVEKGVDTQYF.

This clone has just one count. The chain combines TRBV11-1 with TRBJ2-2; D unresolved. CDR3 length: 13 residues. V lost 3 bases to trimming and J lost 6 bases, with 8 bases between them. CDR1 and CDR2 from the germline V gene are SGHAT and FQDESV (reference sequence). CDR3 region: CASSFVVAGELFF. The CDR3 nucleotides are TGTGCCAGCAGCTTCGTTGTTGCCGGGGAGCTGTTTTTT.

The chain combines TRBV7-6 with TRBJ1-2, with TRBD1 matching over 10 bases. There are 16 residues in the CDR3. In germline, CDR1 is SGHVS, CDR2 FNYEAQ. Trimming at V came to 5 bases and at J to 8 bases, leaving 14 bases not matched to a gene. The CDR3 bases are TGTGCCAGCAGCCTGAACCTTGGGACAGGGGTGGAGGGCTACACCTTC. Translated, it gives CASSLNLGTGVEGYTF.